This T cell receptor (beta chain) was captured in a study of cytotoxic CD8 clonotypes in ibrutinib-treated CLL. Overall study: Mean productive templates were approximately 230,000; mean productive rearrangements were around 90,000. Study-level points and caveats: Measured clonality at baseline was greater than in age-matched healthy donors and tracked with circulating CD8+ T-cell counts. Clonality grew at ibrutinib response; at progression, it decreased back toward baseline.

This clone was picked up a small number of times. Its antigen remains unidentified. The targeted sequencing depth was 1 in 200,000 to 1 in 1 million T cells. Only in-frame clones appear in the TCRdb table, and some are missing; sequencing was by immunoSEQ multiplex PCR. The sample includes tens of thousands of clones, 60% to 80% of them seen just once. CDR1 is MDHEN, CDR2 SYDVKM, per germline. The CDR3 spans 12 residues. Trimming took 10 bases from V and 4 from J, leaving 13 bases between them. The source was PBMCs, collected after 24 months of ibrutinib treatment. This sequence originates from a human donor with chronic lymphocytic leukemia. The V call is TRBV28, the J call TRBJ1-2; possible D gene TRBD1, 5 bases. Here the CDR3 reads CATIRDVYGYTF. The CDR3 nucleotides read TGTGCCACCATCAGGGACGTCTATGGCTACACCTTC.